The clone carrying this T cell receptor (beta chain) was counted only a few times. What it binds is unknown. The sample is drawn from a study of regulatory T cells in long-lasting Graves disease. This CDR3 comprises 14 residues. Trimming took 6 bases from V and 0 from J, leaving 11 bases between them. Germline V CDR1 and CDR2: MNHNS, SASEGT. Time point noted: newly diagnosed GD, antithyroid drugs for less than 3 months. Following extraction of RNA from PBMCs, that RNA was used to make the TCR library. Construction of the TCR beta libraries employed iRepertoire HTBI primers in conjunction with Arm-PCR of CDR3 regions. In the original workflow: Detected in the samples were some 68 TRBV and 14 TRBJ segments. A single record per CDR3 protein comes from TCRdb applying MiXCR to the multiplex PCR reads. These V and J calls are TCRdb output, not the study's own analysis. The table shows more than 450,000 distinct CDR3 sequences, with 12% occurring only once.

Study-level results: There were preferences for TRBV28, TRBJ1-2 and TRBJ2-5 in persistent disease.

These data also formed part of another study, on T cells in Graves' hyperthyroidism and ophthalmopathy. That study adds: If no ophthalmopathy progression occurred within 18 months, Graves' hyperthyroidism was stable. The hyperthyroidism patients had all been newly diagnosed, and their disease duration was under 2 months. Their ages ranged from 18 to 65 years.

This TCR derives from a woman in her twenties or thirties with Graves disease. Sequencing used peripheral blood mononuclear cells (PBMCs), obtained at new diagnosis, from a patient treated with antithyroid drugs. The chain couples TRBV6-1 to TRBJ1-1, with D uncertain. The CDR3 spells CASRSRALNTEAFF. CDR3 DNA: TGTGCCAGCAGAAGCCGGGCCCTGAACACTGAAGCTTTCTTT.